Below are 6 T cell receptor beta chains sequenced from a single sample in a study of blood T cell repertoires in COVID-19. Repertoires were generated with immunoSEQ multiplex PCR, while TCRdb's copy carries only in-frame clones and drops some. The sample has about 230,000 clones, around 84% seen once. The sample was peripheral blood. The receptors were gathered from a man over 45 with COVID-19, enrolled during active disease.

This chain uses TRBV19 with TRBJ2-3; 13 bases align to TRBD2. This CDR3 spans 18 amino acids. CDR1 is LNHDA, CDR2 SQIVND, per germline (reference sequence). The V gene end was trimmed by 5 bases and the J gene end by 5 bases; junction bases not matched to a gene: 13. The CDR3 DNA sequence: TGTGCCAGTAGTTCCGGACTAGCGGGAGTGGGACGGGGAGATACGCAGTATTTT. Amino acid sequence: CASSSGLAGVGRGDTQYF.

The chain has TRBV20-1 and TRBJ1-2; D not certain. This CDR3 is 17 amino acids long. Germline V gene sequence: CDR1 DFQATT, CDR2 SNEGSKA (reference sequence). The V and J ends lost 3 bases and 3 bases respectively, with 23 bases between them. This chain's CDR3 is CSASPNTLNMIHYGYTF. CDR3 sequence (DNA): TGCAGTGCTAGTCCCAATACCCTGAACATGATTCACTATGGCTACACCTTC.

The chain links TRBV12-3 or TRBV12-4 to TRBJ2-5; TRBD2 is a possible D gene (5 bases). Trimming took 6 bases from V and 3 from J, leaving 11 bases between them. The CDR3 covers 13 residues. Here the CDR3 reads CASRAGIKETQYF. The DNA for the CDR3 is TGTGCCAGCAGGGCCGGGATAAAAGAGACCCAGTACTTC.

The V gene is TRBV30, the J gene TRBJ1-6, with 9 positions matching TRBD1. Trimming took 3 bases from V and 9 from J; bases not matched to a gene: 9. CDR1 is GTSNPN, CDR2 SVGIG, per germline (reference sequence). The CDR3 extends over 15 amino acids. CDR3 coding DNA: TGTGCCTGGAGAACAGGGGGCGGCCTAGGTTCACCCCTCCACTTT. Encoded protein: CAWRTGGGLGSPLHF.

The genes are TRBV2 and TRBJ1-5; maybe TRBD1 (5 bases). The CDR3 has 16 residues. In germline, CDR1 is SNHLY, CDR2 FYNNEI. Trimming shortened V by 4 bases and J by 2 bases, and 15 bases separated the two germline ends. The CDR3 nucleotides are TGTGCCAGCAGTGCACAGGACCTCAATGGCAATCAGCCCCAGCATTTT. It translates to CASSAQDLNGNQPQHF. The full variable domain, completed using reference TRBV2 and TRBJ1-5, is EPEVTQTPSHQVTQMGQEVILRCVPISNHLYFYWYRQILGQKVEFLVSFYNNEISEKSEIFDDQFSVERPDGSNFTLKIRSTKLEDSAMYFCASSAQDLNGNQPQHFGDGTRLSIL.

The CDR3 region is CASTPGSPLHF. The CDR3 coding sequence is TGTGCCAGCACCCCAGGGTCACCCCTCCACTTT. The chain combines TRBV28 with TRBJ1-6; perhaps TRBD1 as D (5 bases). V gave up 7 bases and J gave up 10 bases, with 8 bases separating them. Germline V CDR1 and CDR2: MDHEN, SYDVKM. This CDR3 region has 11 residues.